The entry below gives a single TCR beta chain sequence along with its context. Its antigen is unidentified. This sample includes further DNA sequences coding for the same CDR3. This sample stems from a study of shared clonotypes between healthy human individuals. Findings of the study overall: Naive subsets generally exceeded memory subsets in estimated richness. About 5% of naive CD4 clonotypes were shared across a handful of donors.

Repertoires were generated with immunoSEQ multiplex PCR, while TCRdb's copy carries only in-frame clones and drops some. The sample holds approximately 2.4 million clones, approximately 96% seen once. Germline V gene sequence: CDR1 GTSNPN, CDR2 SVGIG (reference sequence). The CDR3 has 13 amino acids. The V end lost 3 bases, the J end lost 4 bases, and 10 bases lay between the germline ends. The donors were adults (healthy and HIV-negative) with no recent acute infections or vaccinations. Researchers partitioned CD4+ cells into CD45RA+ naive and CD45RA-negative memory subsets. The sample was naive CD4+ T cells sorted from blood. The subset was: CD45RA+ positively selected. The chain has TRBV30 and TRBJ1-5, with a weak D call TRBD1 (6 bases). The TCR was taken from a man aged 18 to 29 in good health. This CDR3 is CAWRQGGNQPQHF. The CDR3 nucleotides read TGTGCCTGGAGACAGGGAGGAAATCAGCCCCAGCATTTT.